The entry below describes one TCR beta chain. The antigen this receptor binds is unknown. Per-nucleotide qualities are absent, and no much larger clonotype sits a single base away. TCRbeta CDR3 regions were amplified from genomic DNA using the immunoSEQ Assay, a bias-controlled multiplex PCR. On the study's bioinformatics: The number of nucleated cells in each sample was estimated by amplification of reference gene primers within the assay. To quantify the absolute abundance of each unique TCRbeta CDR3 rearrangement, sequence reads were collapsed and filtered. Productive Simpson clonality was computed per sample as the square root of Simpson's diversity index over productive rearrangements. The clones in this table, taken by TCRdb from immuneACCESS, are in-frame only. Not every clone is retained; where verified, under half of the shortfall comes from an unresolved V gene, and the cause of the rest is unknown. V, J and clone size are taken as reported in that table, and D and trimming were inferred from the DNA itself. The sample yields a few hundred thousand clones; roughly nine tenths were counted once. Of the sample, 0.95% to 1.1% falls within the top ten clones.

The sample comes from a study of blood T cell repertoires in COVID-19 (dated by TCRdb to the early 2020s). In terms of the full investigation: The collaborator samples originated in the United States, Italy and Spain and spanned the acute and convalescent phases of COVID-19. The samples were drawn from the first 160 participants of the ongoing ImmuneRACE study and from about 1,200 subjects provided by 6 global collaborators. A de-identified subject ID, COVID-19 status, age in years and sex were almost always included in the sample metadata. The material from the prospective study consisted of cDNA or gDNA derived from T cells, B-cell-depleted T cells, or PBMCs. Subjects who had been exposed to COVID-19, were actively infected with it, or had recovered from it provided the deeply sampled blood TCRbeta repertoires that made up the dataset. A freely available public database, intended as a resource for researchers studying the immune response to SARS-CoV-2, is where the repertoires were released. Where available, HLA class I and class II types were taken from metadata supplied by the sample provider and were not determined by assay-based typing.

The germline V gene supplies CDR1 MNHEY and CDR2 SVGAGI. The CDR3 sequence holds 14 residues, the cysteine and phenylalanine included. Only the CDR3 portion is preserved as DNA: 42 bases, with reading frame beginning at the first base. V was cut back by 6 bases and J by 1 base, leaving a gap of 12 bases between them. Participants in the prospective study were enrolled through a virtual design, were aged roughly 18 to 100 years, and lived in approximately 25 United States geographic areas. Cohort assignment in the prospective study relied on participant-reported clinical history from a screening survey and a study questionnaire. For ImmuneRACE Cohort 3, a participant was defined as recovered based on two consecutive negative NP/OP PCR tests, clearance by a healthcare professional, or resolution of symptoms. In the prospective study, mobile phlebotomists collected whole blood, serum and a nasopharyngeal or oropharyngeal swab from each participant. Prospective study participants could optionally give additional blood draws and questionnaires over a roughly two-month period. Blood samples from the prospective study were shipped frozen or at room temperature prior to DNA extraction.

The investigation overall reported the following: How much clinical and demographic metadata was included differed by source and by participant, and the metadata was provided uncurated.

Sequences were obtained from PBMCs or T cells enriched from blood (not recorded which). In this chain, TRBV6-5 is recombined with TRBJ1-1, with the D gene call left open. The source is a man younger than 35 who had recovered from COVID-19. The bases are TGTGCCAGCAGATCCCGACACCCGAACACTGAAGCTTTCTTT. It specifies CASRSRHPNTEAFF.